Presented here are 10 T cell receptor delta chains from one specimen sequenced in a study of gamma-delta chains in newborns, infants, children. TCRdb redid the clone calls on the reads with CATT. The sample lists some 11,000 delta-chain clones; around 3.5% were seen once. Sample: blood. These receptors came from a child who was a newborn, infant or young child, either healthy, febrile or measles-vaccinated (not recorded which).

The J gene is TRDJ1, the V gene TRDV3; D may be TRDD3 (5 bases). CDR3 length: 14 amino acids. Between the trimmed V and J ends, which lost 5 bases and 3 bases, there was a span of 19 bases. Germline values: CDR1 TVYSNPD, CDR2 GDNSRS (reference sequence). The CDR3 DNA reads TGTGCCGTCAGCTGGGCTCCTCTCGCCGATAAACTCATCTTT. This codes for CAVSWAPLADKLIF.

The genes are TRDV1 and TRDJ1; TRDD3 is a possible D gene (5 bases). Trimming stripped 2 bases from V and 3 bases from J, with 25 bases between. The CDR3 consists of 19 residues. The germline CDR1 and CDR2 sequences are TSWWSYY and QGS. The DNA of the CDR3 is TGTGCTCTTGGGGAAGGGTCCACAAGAGGGACCCGGGGGTCCGATAAACTCATCTTT. It encodes CALGEGSTRGTRGSDKLIF.

The V gene went uncalled, while the J gene is TRDJ1; TRDD3 reflects the table's D call only, with no check against the DNA. This CDR3 has 21 residues. Here the CDR3 reads CAATPKRDPNVLLGYVDKLIF. The DNA for the CDR3 is TGTGCAGCAACCCCAAAGAGGGATCCAAACGTCCTACTGGGGTATGTTGATAAACTCATCTTT.

With regard to this clone: The same CDR3 also results from other DNA sequences found in this sample. The gene calls are TRDV1 and TRDJ1, with D maybe TRDD3 (6 bases). The V gene lost 8 bases and the J gene lost 4 bases, with 26 bases spanning the gap. The germline V gene encodes CDR1 TSWWSYY and CDR2 QGS. The CDR3 contains 17 residues. The CDR3: CALMTRAGIGFVDKLIF. The DNA of the CDR3 is TGTGCTCTTATGACGCGCGCGGGGATCGGGTTTGTCGATAAACTCATCTTT.

The chain links TRDV1 to TRDJ1; 8 bases are shared with TRDD3. Germline V CDR1 and CDR2: TSWWSYY, QGS. The V segment lost 2 bases and the J segment 5 bases; nucleotides outside the gene matches: 10. CDR3 length: 16 amino acids. The CDR3 loop reads CALGESVRGYSDKLIF. CDR3 DNA sequence: TGTGCTCTTGGGGAATCCGTCCGGGGATACTCTGATAAACTCATCTTT.

This clone was detected a few times. The chain uses TRDV3 and TRDJ1; 8 nucleotides align to TRDD3. The CDR3 extends over 16 amino acids. Trimming cost V 4 bases and J 0 bases; bases outside gene matches: 13. Per the germline V gene, CDR1 is TVYSNPD and CDR2 is GDNSRS (reference sequence). In nucleotides, the CDR3 is TGTGCCTCCGCCGGTCAGGGGGATATATACACCGATAAACTCATCTTT. It encodes CASAGQGDIYTDKLIF.

Note on this clone: Sequence at one end of the junction differs from germline and may be a read error. This rearrangement joins TRDV2 to TRDJ2; 10 bases agree with TRDD3. The germline gives CDR1 GEAIGNYY, CDR2 EKD. This CDR3 has 15 amino acids. CDR3 residues: CACDVLGDLAAQLFF. CDR3 sequence (DNA): TGTGCCTGTGACGTACTGGGGGATTTGGCAGCACAACTCTTCTTT.

This clone was observed a handful of times. The chain is built from TRDV1 and TRDJ1; D possibly corresponds to TRDD2 (6 bases). The CDR3 loop spans 27 amino acids. Germline V lookup: CDR1 TSWWSYY, CDR2 QGS. The V and J ends lost 2 bases and 0 bases respectively, with 46 bases between them. DNA of the CDR3: TGTGCTCTTGGGGAAGGGCCTTCCCCACTCTTCATCATTTCGGAGGGGGTTTCCGTAAGGTACACCGATAAACTCATCTTT. This translates into CALGEGPSPLFIISEGVSVRYTDKLIF.

This clone was counted only a few times. The CDR3, as DNA: TGTGCCTTTAACCCACCCGACAAAAAGGGGTACTGGTCAGGCGATAAACTCATCTTT. Protein product: CAFNPPDKKGYWSGDKLIF. The J gene is TRDJ1, the V gene TRDV3; tentative D call: TRDD3 (5 bases). Germline-derived CDR1 and CDR2 are TVYSNPD and GDNSRS (reference sequence). The CDR3 is 19 amino acids. Trimming pared 1 base from V and 4 bases from J, leaving 31 bases between.

About this clone: It differs at one base from a far larger clone, so likely a read error. No V gene call was produced; the J gene was TRDJ3; the D call TRDD3 from the table was never checked on the DNA. This CDR3 has 21 amino acids. The CDR3 loop reads CACDTVLGDTRVSWDTRQMFF. CDR3 DNA sequence: TGTGCCTGTGACACCGTACTGGGGGATACGCGAGTCTCTTGGGACACCCGACAGATGTTTTTC.